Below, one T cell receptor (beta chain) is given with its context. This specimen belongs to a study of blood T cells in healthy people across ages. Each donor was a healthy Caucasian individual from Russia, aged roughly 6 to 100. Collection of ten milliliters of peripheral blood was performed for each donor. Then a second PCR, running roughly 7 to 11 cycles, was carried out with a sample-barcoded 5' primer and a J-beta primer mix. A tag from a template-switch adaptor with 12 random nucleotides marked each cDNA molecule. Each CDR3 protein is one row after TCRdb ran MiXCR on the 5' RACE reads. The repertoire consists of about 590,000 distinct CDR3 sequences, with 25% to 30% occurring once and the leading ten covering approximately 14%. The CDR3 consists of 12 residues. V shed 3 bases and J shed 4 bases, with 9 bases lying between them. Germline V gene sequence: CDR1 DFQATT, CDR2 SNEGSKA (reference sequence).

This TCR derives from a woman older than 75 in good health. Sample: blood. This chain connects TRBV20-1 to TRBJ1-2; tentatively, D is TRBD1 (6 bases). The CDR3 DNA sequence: TGCAGTGCTAGGGACAGTGGCTATGGCTACACCTTC. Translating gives CSARDSGYGYTF.